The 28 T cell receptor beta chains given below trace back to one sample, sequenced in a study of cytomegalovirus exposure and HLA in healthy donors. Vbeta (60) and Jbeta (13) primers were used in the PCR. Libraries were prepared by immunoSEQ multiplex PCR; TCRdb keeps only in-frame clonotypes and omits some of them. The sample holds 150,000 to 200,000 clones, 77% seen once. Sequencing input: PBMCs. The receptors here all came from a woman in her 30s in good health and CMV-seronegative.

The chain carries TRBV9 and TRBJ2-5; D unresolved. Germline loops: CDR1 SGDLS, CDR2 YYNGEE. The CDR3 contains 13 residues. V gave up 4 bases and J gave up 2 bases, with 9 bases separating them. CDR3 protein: CASSRYSQETQYF. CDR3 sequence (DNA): TGTGCCAGCAGCCGTTACTCGCAAGAGACCCAGTACTTC.

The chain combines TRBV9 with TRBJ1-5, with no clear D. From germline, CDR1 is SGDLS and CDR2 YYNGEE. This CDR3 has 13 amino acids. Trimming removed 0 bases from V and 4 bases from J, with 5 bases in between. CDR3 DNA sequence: TGTGCCAGCAGCGTAGGAGCAAATCAGCCCCAGCATTTT. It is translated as CASSVGANQPQHF.

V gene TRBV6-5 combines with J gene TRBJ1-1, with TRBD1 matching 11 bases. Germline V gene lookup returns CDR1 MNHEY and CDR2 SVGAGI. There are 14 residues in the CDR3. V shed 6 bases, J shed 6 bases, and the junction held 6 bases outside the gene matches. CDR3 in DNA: TGTGCCAGCAGCTCGGGACAGGGGGAGGCTGAAGCTTTCTTT. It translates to CASSSGQGEAEAFF.

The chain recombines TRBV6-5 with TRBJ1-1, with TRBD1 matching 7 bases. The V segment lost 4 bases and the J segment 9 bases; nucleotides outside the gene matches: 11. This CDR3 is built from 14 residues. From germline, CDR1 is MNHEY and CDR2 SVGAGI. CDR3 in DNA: TGTGCCAGCAGTTCGGAAGGGGGCGGGAGGAAAGCTTTCTTT. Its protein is CASSSEGGGRKAFF.

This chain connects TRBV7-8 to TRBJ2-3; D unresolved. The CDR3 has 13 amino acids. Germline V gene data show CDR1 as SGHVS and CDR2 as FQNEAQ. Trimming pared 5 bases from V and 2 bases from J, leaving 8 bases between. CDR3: CASSNSPTDTQYF. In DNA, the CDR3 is TGTGCCAGCAGCAACAGCCCCACAGATACGCAGTATTTT.

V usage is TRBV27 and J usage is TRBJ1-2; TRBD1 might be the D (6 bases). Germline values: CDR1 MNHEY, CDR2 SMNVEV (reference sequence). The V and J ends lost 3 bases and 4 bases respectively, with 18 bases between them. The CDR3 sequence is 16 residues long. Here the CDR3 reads CASSFLSQGFSYGYTF. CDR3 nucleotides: TGTGCCAGCAGTTTCCTTTCACAGGGCTTTAGCTATGGCTACACCTTC.

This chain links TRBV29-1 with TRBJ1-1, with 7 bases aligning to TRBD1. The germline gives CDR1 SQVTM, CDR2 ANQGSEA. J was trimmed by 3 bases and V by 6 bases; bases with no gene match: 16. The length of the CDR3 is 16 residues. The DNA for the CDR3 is TGCAGCGTAGGCATCCCTAGGGGGCGATGGGACACTGAAGCTTTCTTT. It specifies CSVGIPRGRWDTEAFF.

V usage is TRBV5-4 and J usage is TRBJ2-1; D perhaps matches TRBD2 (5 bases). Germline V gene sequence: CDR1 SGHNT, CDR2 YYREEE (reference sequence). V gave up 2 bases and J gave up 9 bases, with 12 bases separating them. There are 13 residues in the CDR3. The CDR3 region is CASSFSLEGEQFF. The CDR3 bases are TGTGCCAGCAGCTTTAGCCTAGAGGGTGAGCAGTTCTTC. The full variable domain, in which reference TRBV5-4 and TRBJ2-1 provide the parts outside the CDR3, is ETGVTQSPTHLIKTRGQQVTLRCSSQSGHNTVSWYQQALGQGPQFIFQYYREEENGRGNFPPRFSGLQFPNYSSELNVNALELDDSALYLCASSFSLEGEQFFGPGTRLTVL.

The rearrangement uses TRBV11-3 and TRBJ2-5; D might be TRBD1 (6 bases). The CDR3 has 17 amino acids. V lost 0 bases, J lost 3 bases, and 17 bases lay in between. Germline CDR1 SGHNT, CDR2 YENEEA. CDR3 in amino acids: CASSLDRGRGLEETQYF. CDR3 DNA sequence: TGTGCCAGCAGCTTAGATCGAGGCAGGGGTCTAGAAGAGACCCAGTACTTC.

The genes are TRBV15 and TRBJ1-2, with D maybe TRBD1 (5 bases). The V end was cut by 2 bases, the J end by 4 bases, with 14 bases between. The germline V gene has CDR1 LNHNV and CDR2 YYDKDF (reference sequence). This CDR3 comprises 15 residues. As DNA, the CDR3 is TGTGCCACCAGCAGACCGGACACAGCAGGCTATGGCTACACCTTC. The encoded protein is CATSRPDTAGYGYTF. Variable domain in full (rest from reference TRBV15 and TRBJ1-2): DAMVIQNPRYQVTQFGKPVTLSCSQTLNHNVMYWYQQKSSQAPKLLFHYYDKDFNNEADTPDNFQSRRPNTSFCFLDIRSPGLGDTAMYLCATSRPDTAGYGYTFGSGTRLTVV.

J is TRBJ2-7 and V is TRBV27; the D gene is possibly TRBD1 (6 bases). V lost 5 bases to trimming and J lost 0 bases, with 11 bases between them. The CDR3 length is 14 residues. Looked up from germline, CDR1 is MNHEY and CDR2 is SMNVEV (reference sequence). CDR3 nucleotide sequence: TGTGCCAGCAGTCCTCGGACAGACTCCTACGAGCAGTACTTC. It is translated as CASSPRTDSYEQYF.

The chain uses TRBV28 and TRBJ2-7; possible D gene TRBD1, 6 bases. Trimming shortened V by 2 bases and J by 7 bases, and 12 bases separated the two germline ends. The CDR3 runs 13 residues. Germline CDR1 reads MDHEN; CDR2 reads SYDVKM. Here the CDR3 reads CASSLHRVGEQYF. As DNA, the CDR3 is TGTGCCAGCAGTTTACACAGGGTGGGTGAGCAGTACTTC.

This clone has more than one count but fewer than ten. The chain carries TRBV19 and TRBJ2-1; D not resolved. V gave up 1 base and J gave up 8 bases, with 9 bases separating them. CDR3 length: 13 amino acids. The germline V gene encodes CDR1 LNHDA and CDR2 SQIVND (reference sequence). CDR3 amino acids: CASSIAYPDEQFF. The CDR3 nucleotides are TGTGCCAGTAGTATAGCTTACCCGGATGAGCAGTTCTTC.

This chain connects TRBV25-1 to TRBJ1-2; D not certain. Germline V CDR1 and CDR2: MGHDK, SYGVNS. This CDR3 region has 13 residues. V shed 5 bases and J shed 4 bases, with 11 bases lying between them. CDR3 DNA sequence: TGTGCCAGCAGTCCTAGGTACTCCTATGGCTACACCTTC. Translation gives CASSPRYSYGYTF.

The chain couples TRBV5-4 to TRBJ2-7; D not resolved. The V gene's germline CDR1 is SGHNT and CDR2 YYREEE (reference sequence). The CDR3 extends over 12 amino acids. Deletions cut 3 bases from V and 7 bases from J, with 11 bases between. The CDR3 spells CASSSTTEEQYF. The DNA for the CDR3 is TGTGCCAGCAGCTCAACAACGGAGGAGCAGTACTTC.

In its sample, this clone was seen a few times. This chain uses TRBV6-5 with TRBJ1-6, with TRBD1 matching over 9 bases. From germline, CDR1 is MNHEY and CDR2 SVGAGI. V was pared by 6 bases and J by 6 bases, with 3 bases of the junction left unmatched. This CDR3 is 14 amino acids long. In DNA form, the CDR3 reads TGTGCCAGCAGCATGGACAGGGGTAATTCACCCCTCCACTTT. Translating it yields CASSMDRGNSPLHF.

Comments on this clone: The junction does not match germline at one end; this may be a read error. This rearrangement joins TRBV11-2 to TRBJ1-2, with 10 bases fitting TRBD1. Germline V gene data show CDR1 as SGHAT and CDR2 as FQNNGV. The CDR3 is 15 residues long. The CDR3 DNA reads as TGTGCCAGCAGCTTAGAAGGACAGGGGGTGGGTGGCTACCCCTTC. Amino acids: CASSLEGQGVGGYPF.

Here the CDR3 DNA reads TGTGCCAGCAGTTATAGACAGGTCAATCAGCCCCAGCATTTT. Translated: CASSYRQVNQPQHF. This chain joins TRBV6-1 and TRBJ1-5; possibly TRBD1 for D (6 bases). Germline V CDR1 and CDR2: MNHNS, SASEGT. The CDR3 consists of 14 residues. Trimming pared 5 bases from V and 3 bases from J, leaving 11 bases between.

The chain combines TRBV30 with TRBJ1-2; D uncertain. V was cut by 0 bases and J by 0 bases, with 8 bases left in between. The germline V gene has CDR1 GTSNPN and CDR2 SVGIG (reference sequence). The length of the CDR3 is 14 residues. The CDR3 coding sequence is TGTGCCTGGAGTGTTGGAGACCCTAACTATGGCTACACCTTC. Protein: CAWSVGDPNYGYTF.

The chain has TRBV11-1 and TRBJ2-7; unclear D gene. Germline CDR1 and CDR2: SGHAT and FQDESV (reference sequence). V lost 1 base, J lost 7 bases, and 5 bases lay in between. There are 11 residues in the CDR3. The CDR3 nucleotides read TGTGCCAGCAGCTTAGTCCGGGAGCAGTACTTC. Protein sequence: CASSLVREQYF.

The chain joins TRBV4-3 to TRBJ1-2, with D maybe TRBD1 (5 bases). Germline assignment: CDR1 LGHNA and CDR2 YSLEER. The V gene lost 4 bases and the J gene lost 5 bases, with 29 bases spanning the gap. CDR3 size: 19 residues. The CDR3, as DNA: TGCGCCAGCAGCCCACAAGCGCCCTCTTTACAGGTTATCCCATATGGCTACACCTTC. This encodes CASSPQAPSLQVIPYGYTF.

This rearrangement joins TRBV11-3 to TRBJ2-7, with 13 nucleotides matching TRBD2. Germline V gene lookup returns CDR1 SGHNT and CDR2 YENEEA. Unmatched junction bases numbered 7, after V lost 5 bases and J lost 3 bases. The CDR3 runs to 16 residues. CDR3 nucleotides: TGTGCCAGCAGCATCCGGACTAGCGGGAGCTGCTACGAGCAGTACTTC. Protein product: CASSIRTSGSCYEQYF. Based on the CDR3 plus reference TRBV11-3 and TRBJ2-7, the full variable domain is EAGVVQSPRYKIIEKKQPVAFWCNPISGHNTLYWYLQNLGQGPELLIRYENEEAVDDSQLPKDRFSAERLKGVDSTLKIQPAELGDSAVYLCASSIRTSGSCYEQYFGPGTRLTVT.

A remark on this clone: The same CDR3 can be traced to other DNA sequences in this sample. This CDR3 reads CASSPQVNYGYTF. CDR3 sequence (DNA): TGTGCCAGCAGTCCACAGGTGAACTATGGCTACACCTTC. This chain connects TRBV28 to TRBJ1-2; D possibly corresponds to TRBD1 (5 bases). This CDR3 is built from 13 residues. Germline V gene data show CDR1 as MDHEN and CDR2 as SYDVKM. Trimming took 5 bases from V and 2 from J, leaving 9 bases between them.

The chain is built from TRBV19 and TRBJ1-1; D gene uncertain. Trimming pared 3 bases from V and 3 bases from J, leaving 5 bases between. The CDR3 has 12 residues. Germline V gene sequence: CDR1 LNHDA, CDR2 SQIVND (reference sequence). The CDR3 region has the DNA TGTGCCAGTAGTATGCAGGACACTGAAGCTTTCTTT. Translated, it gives CASSMQDTEAFF.

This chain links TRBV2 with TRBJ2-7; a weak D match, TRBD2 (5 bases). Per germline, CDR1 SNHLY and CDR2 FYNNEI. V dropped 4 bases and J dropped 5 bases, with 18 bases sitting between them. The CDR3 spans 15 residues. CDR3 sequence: CASSGGQSREDEQYF. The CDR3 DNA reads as TGTGCCAGCAGTGGAGGGCAGTCCCGAGAGGACGAGCAGTACTTC.

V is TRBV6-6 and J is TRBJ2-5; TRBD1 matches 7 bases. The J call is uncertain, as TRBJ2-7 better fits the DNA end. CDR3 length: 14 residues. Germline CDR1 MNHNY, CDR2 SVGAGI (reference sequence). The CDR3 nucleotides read TGTGCCAGCAGACTACTATTATCAGGGGGCGAGCAGTACTTC. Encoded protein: CASRLLLSGGEQYF.

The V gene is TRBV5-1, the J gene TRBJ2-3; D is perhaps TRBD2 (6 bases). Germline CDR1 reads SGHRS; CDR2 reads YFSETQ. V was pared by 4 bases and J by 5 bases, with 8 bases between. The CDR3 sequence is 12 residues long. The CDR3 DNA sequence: TGCGCCAGCAGCCCCGGGGGAGATACGCAGTATTTT. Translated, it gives CASSPGGDTQYF.

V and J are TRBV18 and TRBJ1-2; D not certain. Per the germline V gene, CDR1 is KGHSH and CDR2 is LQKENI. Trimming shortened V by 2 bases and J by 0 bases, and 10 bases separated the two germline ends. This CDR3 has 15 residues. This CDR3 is CASSPITVANYGYTF. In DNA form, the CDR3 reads TGTGCCAGCTCACCAATCACGGTAGCTAACTATGGCTACACCTTC.